This is a list of T cell receptor beta chains from one sample in a study of cytomegalovirus exposure and HLA in healthy donors. This table comes from immunoSEQ multiplex PCR, and its TCRdb copy is limited to in-frame clones, with some not included. The sample lists roughly 82,000 clones; 72% were seen once. The sequenced material came from PBMCs. These TCRs come from a woman aged 40-49 years in good health and CMV-seropositive. Both conserved end residues are part of each CDR3. A D gene is named only where the DNA matches it firmly. A clone size is listed for some rows: how often the clone was seen (once, few, many), or a class if it is expanded.

J gene	CDR3 length	D gene	V gene	clone size	CDR3 protein	CDR3 DNA
TRBJ1-2	16	TRBD1	TRBV18	-	CASSPVGQGILGGYTF	TGTGCCAGCTCACCGGTGGGACAGGGGATTCTCGGCGGCTACACCTTC
TRBJ1-5	17	TRBD1	TRBV27	-	CASSFKGTAYSNQPQHF	TGTGCCAGCAGTTTCAAAGGGACAGCTTATAGCAATCAGCCCCAGCATTTT
TRBJ1-4	15	TRBD1	TRBV6-1	-	CASSASGGRGEKLFF	TGTGCCAGCAGTGCCTCAGGGGGCAGGGGGGAAAAACTGTTTTTT
TRBJ2-1	12	-	TRBV2	-	CASSVQGTEQFF	TGTGCCAGCAGTGTCCAGGGGACTGAGCAGTTCTTC
TRBJ1-2	15	-	TRBV6-6	-	CASSYPAGGAGGYTF	TGTGCCAGCAGTTACCCCGCCGGGGGGGCGGGTGGCTACACCTTC
TRBJ1-5	15	-	TRBV18	-	CASSLDRDNNQPQHF	TGTGCCAGCTCACTGGACAGAGACAACAATCAGCCCCAGCATTTT
TRBJ2-1	15	TRBD1	TRBV5-1	-	CASSNPRTGGNEQFF	TGCGCCAGCAGCAACCCCCGGACAGGGGGCAATGAGCAGTTCTTC
TRBJ2-3	16	-	TRBV6-6	-	CASSYSKAPGTDTQYF	TGTGCCAGCAGTTACTCGAAAGCTCCGGGCACAGATACGCAGTATTTT
TRBJ2-7	14	TRBD1	TRBV7-2	-	CASSPGTGAYEQYF	TGTGCCAGCAGCCCCGGGACAGGGGCCTACGAGCAGTACTTC
TRBJ1-5	17	TRBD1	TRBV18	-	CASSPATGAPYNQPQHF	TGTGCCAGCTCACCAGCTACAGGGGCACCATACAATCAGCCCCAGCATTTT
TRBJ1-5	15	TRBD1	TRBV6-7	few	CAPNRGQGCNQPQHF	TGTGCCCCAAACAGGGGCCAAGGGTGCAATCAGCCCCAGCATTTT
TRBJ2-5	12	-	TRBV7-2	-	CASSPDMKTQYF	TGTGCCAGCAGTCCCGACATGAAGACCCAGTACTTC
TRBJ2-2	15	TRBD1	TRBV7-6	-	CASSVRTGSTGELFF	TGTGCCAGCAGCGTACGGACAGGGAGCACCGGGGAGCTGTTTTTT
TRBJ2-2	18	-	TRBV5-1	-	CASSLVRTGLMIAGELFF	TGCGCCAGCAGCTTGGTGCGAACCGGTTTGATGATAGCCGGGGAGCTGTTTTTT
TRBJ1-2	16	TRBD1	TRBV6-1	once	CASSGLQDRRISGYTF	TGTGCCAGCAGTGGACTTCAGGACAGGAGGATTTCTGGCTACACCTTC
TRBJ2-5	15	-	TRBV6-4	-	CASSETSEPQETQYF	TGTGCCAGCAGTGAAACTAGTGAGCCCCAAGAGACCCAGTACTTC
TRBJ1-1	12	-	TRBV11-2	-	CASSLEGGEAFF	TGTGCCAGCAGCTTAGAGGGGGGTGAAGCTTTCTTT
TRBJ2-5	15	TRBD2	TRBV28	-	CASSSPSGGHRTQYF	TGTGCCAGCAGTTCACCTAGCGGGGGACATAGGACCCAGTACTTC
TRBJ2-4	14	TRBD1	TRBV28	-	CASSSGGLKNIQYF	TGTGCCAGCAGTTCAGGGGGCTTAAAAAACATTCAGTACTTC
TRBJ2-7	16	TRBD2	TRBV28	-	CASSSPYGGSSYEQYF	TGTGCCAGCAGTTCACCATATGGCGGGAGCTCCTACGAGCAGTACTTC
TRBJ2-1	17	TRBD2	TRBV5-8	-	CASSLATSGISYNEQFF	TGTGCCAGCAGCTTGGCCACTAGCGGGATTTCCTACAATGAGCAGTTCTTC
TRBJ2-3	15	-	TRBV5-4	few	CASAWDTGSTDTQYF	TGTGCCAGCGCTTGGGACACGGGATCCACAGATACGCAGTATTTT
TRBJ2-7	14	-	TRBV18	few	CASSPGRTAYEQYF	TGTGCCAGCTCACCAGGGAGAACCGCCTACGAGCAGTACTTC
TRBJ2-1	19	TRBD2	TRBV4-3	-	CASSQEGGGGGASYNEQFF	TGCGCCAGCAGCCAAGAGGGAGGAGGCGGGGGGGCGTCCTACAATGAGCAGTTCTTC
TRBJ2-2	16	-	TRBV7-9	-	CASSLAQTRGTGELFF	TGTGCCAGCAGCTTAGCGCAAACAAGAGGCACCGGGGAGCTGTTTTTT
TRBJ2-1	14	TRBD2	TRBV7-9	few	CASSLDRAGNEQFF	TGTGCCAGCAGCTTAGACCGAGCGGGGAATGAGCAGTTCTTC
TRBJ2-5	13	-	TRBV29-1	-	CSVFLRGGETQYF	TGCAGCGTTTTTCTTCGAGGAGGAGAGACCCAGTACTTC
TRBJ1-2	14	TRBD1	TRBV6-5	-	CASRPRQGTRSYTF	TGTGCCAGCAGACCCAGACAGGGTACTAGGAGCTACACCTTC
TRBJ1-4	15	-	TRBV5-1	-	CASSDLGGVNEKLFF	TGCGCCAGCAGCGATCTCGGAGGGGTAAATGAAAAACTGTTTTTT
TRBJ1-1	13	-	TRBV5-4	-	CASSFYGNTEAFF	TGTGCCAGCAGCTTCTACGGGAACACTGAAGCTTTCTTT
TRBJ1-2	14	-	TRBV28	-	CASSLTGINYGYTF	TGTGCCAGCAGTTTGACCGGGATAAACTATGGCTACACCTTC
TRBJ2-3	14	-	TRBV7-6	-	CASSLSLGVDTQYF	TGTGCCAGCAGCTTATCTCTCGGGGTCGATACGCAGTATTTT
TRBJ2-5	14	TRBD1	TRBV7-9	-	CASSSGQGLETQYF	TGTGCCAGCAGCTCGGGACAGGGGCTGGAGACCCAGTACTTC
TRBJ2-3	11	-	TRBV20-1	-	CSAIDNGPLYF	TGCAGTGCTATTGACAACGGCCCTTTGTATTTT
TRBJ2-2	16	TRBD2	TRBV2	-	CASSVGSGAGSGELFF	TGTGCCAGCAGTGTGGGTAGCGGGGCTGGTTCCGGGGAGCTGTTTTTT
TRBJ2-2	18	TRBD2	TRBV5-5	few	CASSLLGGASGITGELFF	TGTGCCAGCAGCTTGTTGGGTGGTGCTAGCGGGATCACCGGGGAGCTGTTTTTT
TRBJ2-7	14	TRBD2	TRBV9	-	CASSPGLAIYEQYF	TGTGCCAGCAGCCCGGGACTAGCGATCTACGAGCAGTACTTC
TRBJ1-5	15	-	TRBV28	-	CASSFEGKFGQPQHF	TGTGCCAGCAGTTTTGAGGGTAAATTCGGGCAGCCCCAGCATTTT
TRBJ1-6	13	TRBD1	TRBV27	-	CASRKTGETPLHF	TGTGCCAGCAGGAAAACAGGGGAAACACCCCTCCACTTT